The next 30 T cell receptor beta chains were all read from a single sample in a study of T cells in Graves' hyperthyroidism and ophthalmopathy. RNA transcripts gave rise to amplified TCR beta CDR3 regions. An initial round of RT-PCR targeting the TCR CDR3 relied on the HTBI primer set. TCRdb redid the calling of the multiplex PCR reads with MiXCR, one entry per CDR3 protein. The sample includes roughly 350,000 distinct CDR3 sequences, around 14% of them seen just once. The sample taken for sequencing was blood. The origin of the receptors is a woman aged 30 to 39 with Graves' hyperthyroidism.

This clonotype appeared a few times. DNA of the CDR3: TGCAGTGCTCTACTCTCGAGACAGGGGGACCACGAGCAGTACTTC. Translating it yields CSALLSRQGDHEQYF. The genes are TRBV20-1 and TRBJ2-7, with 9 nucleotides matching TRBD1. Germline V CDR1 and CDR2: DFQATT, SNEGSKA (reference sequence). J gave up 5 bases and V 5 bases, and 13 bases lay outside the gene matches. This CDR3 has 15 residues.

This clonotype was detected many times. V and J are TRBV27 and TRBJ2-2; 7 bases are a match to TRBD2. The CDR3 is made up of 17 amino acids. V lost 6 bases to trimming and J lost 4 bases; unmatched junction nucleotides: 14. Germline loops: CDR1 MNHEY, CDR2 SMNVEV (reference sequence). The DNA of the CDR3 is TGTGCCAGCAGCCACCTCTACGAGCGGGACCTCACCGGGGAGCTGTTTTTT. Translation: CASSHLYERDLTGELFF.

This clonotype was seen many times. The chain employs TRBV12-3 or TRBV12-4 and TRBJ1-5; D gene unclear. The CDR3 is made up of 15 amino acids. V dropped 1 base and J dropped 5 bases, with 12 bases sitting between them. The CDR3 DNA is TGTGCCAGCAGTTTAGGGCGCAGAGCCGATCAGCCCCAGCATTTT. Protein product: CASSLGRRADQPQHF.

The chain uses TRBV7-9 and TRBJ2-7; 8 bases are a match to TRBD1. The ends lost 5 bases at V and 3 bases at J; junction bases unmatched: 15. The germline CDR1 and CDR2 sequences are SEHNR and FQNEAQ (reference sequence). CDR3 size: 17 residues. The CDR3 is CASSQKGLGTGLYEQYF. The CDR3 DNA reads TGTGCCAGCAGCCAAAAAGGATTGGGGACAGGCCTCTACGAGCAGTACTTC. The full variable domain, with the rest looked up from reference TRBV7-9 and TRBJ2-7, is DTGVSQNPRHKITKRGQNVTFRCDPISEHNRLYWYRQTLGQGPEFLTYFQNEAQLEKSRLLSDRFSAERPKGSFSTLEIQRTEQGDSAMYLCASSQKGLGTGLYEQYFGPGTRLTVT.

This clonotype is categorized as medium-sized. The genes are TRBV12-3 or TRBV12-4 and TRBJ1-1; a possible D gene is TRBD1 (6 bases). The CDR3 has 14 amino acids. With 3 bases removed from V and 0 bases from J, the gap between germline ends came to 8 bases. DNA of the CDR3: TGTGCCAGCAGTTTCCAGGGGATGAACACTGAAGCTTTCTTT. The encoded protein is CASSFQGMNTEAFF.

This clonotype showed up many times. The rearrangement links TRBV29-1 to TRBJ2-7; the match to TRBD1 covers 10 bases. CDR3 length: 14 residues. Germline CDR1 reads SQVTM; CDR2 reads ANQGSEA. V trimming: 1 base; J trimming: 7 bases; junction bases outside the gene matches: 7. CDR3 nucleotide sequence: TGCAGCGTTGAAGGGGGACAGGGGACGGGGGAGCAGTACTTC. This codes for CSVEGGQGTGEQYF.

As DNA, the CDR3 is TGTGCCAGCAGCTTGGGGCGTTTCCACCTTGAAGCTTTCTTT. Translating it yields CASSLGRFHLEAFF. The genes are TRBV5-6 and TRBJ1-1; no clear D. The CDR3 is made up of 14 amino acids. Trimming took off 0 bases at V and 7 bases at J, with 13 bases between the two ends. The V gene's germline CDR1 is SGHDT and CDR2 YYEEEE.

This clonotype was seen many times. V usage is TRBV6-2 or TRBV6-3 and J usage is TRBJ2-3; TRBD1 might be the D (5 bases). The CDR3 extends over 13 amino acids. Looked up from germline, CDR1 is MNHEY and CDR2 is SVGEGT. Trimming pared 8 bases from V and 3 bases from J, leaving 12 bases between. CDR3 protein: CASGAKSTDTQYF. The CDR3 DNA sequence: TGTGCCAGCGGGGCGAAGAGTACAGATACGCAGTATTTT.

The table lists this clonotype with a few counts. This rearrangement joins TRBV6-1 to TRBJ1-4; D is uncertain. Trimming cost V 5 bases and J 8 bases, with 12 bases left between them. Germline assignment: CDR1 MNHNS and CDR2 SASEGT. This CDR3 is 13 amino acids long. CDR3 loop: CASSSPPAEKLFF. The CDR3 nucleotides read TGTGCCAGCAGTTCCCCCCCAGCAGAAAAACTGTTTTTT.

The sample holds many counts of this clonotype. The chain couples TRBV28 to TRBJ1-5, with D tentatively TRBD1 (6 bases). With 8 bases removed from V and 7 bases from J, the gap between germline ends came to 18 bases. Germline V lookup: CDR1 MDHEN, CDR2 SYDVKM. There are 14 residues in the CDR3. In DNA form, the CDR3 reads TGTGCCAGCGTACCGGCAGGGGTCGGGCAGCCCCAGCATTTT. Translated, it gives CASVPAGVGQPQHF.

This clonotype was observed many times. The rearrangement links TRBV13 to TRBJ2-2; TRBD2 matches at 12 bases. Unmatched junction bases numbered 2, after V lost 5 bases and J lost 1 base. The CDR3 loop spans 16 amino acids. Germline lookup yields CDR1 PRHDT and CDR2 FYEKMQ (reference sequence). The CDR3 sequence is CASSQGLAGNTGELFF. CDR3 nucleotide sequence: TGTGCCAGCAGCCAGGGACTAGCGGGGAACACCGGGGAGCTGTTTTTT.

With respect to this clonotype: This may be a read error: a much more frequent sequence differs by one nucleotide. The chain is built from TRBV12-3 or TRBV12-4 and TRBJ1-2; D is uncertain. CDR3 length: 11 residues. Trimming cost V 7 bases and J 4 bases, with 7 bases left between them. The CDR3 coding sequence is TGTGCCAGCAACCCGGGCTATGGCTACACCTTC. Translating gives CASNPGYGYTF.

This clonotype was detected ten times or more. The chain is built from TRBV11-2 and TRBJ1-1; D gene ambiguous. Germline V gene data show CDR1 as SGHAT and CDR2 as FQNNGV. The CDR3 sequence is 14 residues long. The V end was cut by 2 bases, the J end by 3 bases, with 10 bases between. The CDR3 DNA reads as TGTGCCAGCAGCTTAATAAACCGGGACACTGAAGCTTTCTTT. It encodes CASSLINRDTEAFF.

This clonotype was seen repeatedly, ten times or more. The chain recombines TRBV20-1 with TRBJ2-7; weak D call: TRBD2 (5 bases). The germline CDR1 and CDR2 sequences are DFQATT and SNEGSKA (reference sequence). The ends were cut back, 5 bases at V and 2 bases at J, with 13 bases in the middle. There are 13 residues in the CDR3. The CDR3 loop is CSAPMTGTYEQYF. The CDR3 coding sequence is TGCAGTGCTCCAATGACGGGGACCTACGAGCAGTACTTC.

This clonotype was observed at least ten times. The chain employs TRBV7-2 and TRBJ2-1, with D tentatively TRBD2 (5 bases). V was pared by 5 bases and J by 3 bases, with 17 bases between. The CDR3 is made up of 16 amino acids. Germline CDR1 SGHTA, CDR2 FQGNSA. CDR3 sequence (DNA): TGTGCCAGCAGCCCGGCGAGGAGGCCCGGCTACAATGAGCAGTTCTTC. Amino acids: CASSPARRPGYNEQFF. The full variable domain, with the rest looked up from reference TRBV7-2 and TRBJ2-1, is GAGVSQSPSNKVTEKGKDVELRCDPISGHTALYWYRQSLGQGLEFLIYFQGNSAPDKSGLPSDRFSAERTGGSVSTLTIQRTQQEDSAVYLCASSPARRPGYNEQFFGPGTRLTVL.

This clonotype was seen many times. The CDR3 coding sequence is TGTGCCAGCAGCGTGGTGGGAGGGTACACAGATACGCAGTATTTT. It yields the protein CASSVVGGYTDTQYF. The J gene is TRBJ2-3, the V gene TRBV9, with 7 positions matching TRBD2. This CDR3 is 15 amino acids long. The V segment lost 2 bases and the J segment 2 bases; nucleotides outside the gene matches: 5. CDR1 is SGDLS and CDR2 is YYNGEE in the germline V gene.

In this sample, this clonotype turned up many times. This CDR3 reads CASSFRTQNSGANVLTF. CDR3 sequence (DNA): TGTGCCAGCAGCTTCCGGACACAAAACTCTGGGGCCAACGTCCTGACTTTC. The rearrangement links TRBV11-2 to TRBJ2-6, with D perhaps matching TRBD1 (5 bases). The V and J ends lost 3 bases and 0 bases respectively, with 12 bases between them. This CDR3 comprises 17 residues. Germline V lookup: CDR1 SGHAT, CDR2 FQNNGV.

This clonotype was observed a handful of times. The chain combines TRBV20-1 with TRBJ2-1; D perhaps matches TRBD1 (5 bases). This CDR3 has 16 amino acids. The V gene's germline CDR1 is DFQATT and CDR2 SNEGSKA (reference sequence). V shed 0 bases and J shed 0 bases, with 12 bases lying between them. For the CDR3, the DNA is TGCAGTGCTAGAGATTTCCAGGGTTTCTCCTACAATGAGCAGTTCTTC. It codes for CSARDFQGFSYNEQFF.

This clonotype was seen more than once but under ten times. The junction departs from the called germline gene at one end, perhaps through a read error. The chain is built from TRBV27 and TRBJ2-7; 9 nucleotides agree with TRBD1. There are 14 residues in the CDR3. Germline V CDR1 and CDR2: MNHEY, SMNVEV (reference sequence). CDR3 protein: CTSSSRQGVYEQYF. The CDR3 DNA follows: TGTACCAGCAGTTCCCGACAGGGGGTGTACGAGCAGTACTTC.

The chain recombines TRBV7-3 with TRBJ2-1; 10 bases agree with TRBD1. Germline-derived CDR1 and CDR2 are SGHTA and FQGTGA. J was trimmed by 7 bases and V by 3 bases; bases with no gene match: 6. The CDR3 covers 15 residues. CDR3 sequence reads: CASSLGQGPLNEQFF. In nucleotides, the CDR3 is TGTGCCAGCAGCTTGGGACAGGGGCCCTTGAATGAGCAGTTCTTC.

About this clonotype itself: A much larger clone lies one base from this, so it may be a read error. V usage is TRBV29-1 and J usage is TRBJ2-1; 13 nucleotides agree with TRBD2. CDR1 and CDR2 from the germline V gene are SQVTM and ANQGSEA. The CDR3 covers 14 residues. The CDR3 nucleotides read TGCGGCCATCGGACTAGCGGGAGAATCAGTGAGCAGTTCTTC. Translating it yields CGHRTSGRISEQFF.

With regard to this clonotype: This clone may be a read error of a much larger clone one base away. This chain connects TRBV30 to TRBJ2-1; D unresolved. The CDR3 is 16 residues long. The germline V and J ends were trimmed by 3 bases and 0 bases, with 15 bases remaining between them. Germline CDR1 is GTSNPN and CDR2 is SVGIG (reference sequence). The CDR3 DNA follows: TGTGCCTGGAGGGGAACAGACTGGGGCTCCTACAATGAGCAGTTCTTC. As protein: CAWRGTDWGSYNEQFF.

CDR3 in amino acids: CASKDDTDVETQYF. CDR3 DNA sequence: TGTGCCAGCAAGGATGATACCGACGTAGAGACCCAGTACTTC. The chain recombines TRBV6-2 or TRBV6-3 with TRBJ2-5; D gene uncertain. This CDR3 spans 14 amino acids. Trimming left V 7 bases short and J 4 bases short, with 16 bases between. Looked up from germline, CDR1 is MNHEY and CDR2 is SVGEGT.

The genes are TRBV2 and TRBJ1-1; D gene uncertain. The CDR3 is 14 residues long. V was shortened by 9 bases and J by 0 bases, with 14 bases between the two germline ends. The germline V gene encodes CDR1 SNHLY and CDR2 FYNNEI. The DNA for the CDR3 is TGTGCCAGTAAATGGAAGTTAATGAACACTGAAGCTTTCTTT. Translation: CASKWKLMNTEAFF. The full variable domain, its missing parts supplied by reference TRBV2 and TRBJ1-1, is EPEVTQTPSHQVTQMGQEVILRCVPISNHLYFYWYRQILGQKVEFLVSFYNNEISEKSEIFDDQFSVERPDGSNFTLKIRSTKLEDSAMYFCASKWKLMNTEAFFGQGTRLTVV.

This clonotype has a handful of counts. One junction end does not reproduce the germline sequence, and a read error may be involved. The V call is TRBV20-1, the J call TRBJ2-2, with D possibly matching TRBD2 (6 bases). The CDR3 runs to 14 residues. CDR1 is DFQATT and CDR2 is SNEGSKA in the germline V gene (reference sequence). The CDR3: CSARDRVRSGELFF. The DNA of the CDR3 is TGCAGTGCTAGAGATCGCGTCCGGTCGGGGGAACTGTTTTTT.

This clonotype was detected ten times or more. The chain combines TRBV7-9 with TRBJ1-5; weak D call: TRBD1 (6 bases). Germline CDR1 and CDR2: SEHNR and FQNEAQ (reference sequence). The length of the CDR3 is 14 residues. V was cut by 5 bases and J by 7 bases, with 15 bases left in between. In DNA, the CDR3 is TGTGCCAGCAGCCCACAAGGGGGAGGCCAGCCCCAGCATTTT. This sequence encodes CASSPQGGGQPQHF.

The chain joins TRBV13 to TRBJ2-3; D gene ambiguous. The V end lost 1 base, the J end lost 1 base, and 6 bases lay between the germline ends. Germline-derived CDR1 and CDR2 are PRHDT and FYEKMQ (reference sequence). CDR3 size: 14 residues. The CDR3: CASSLEVGTDTQYF. CDR3 DNA: TGTGCCAGCAGCTTAGAGGTGGGCACAGATACGCAGTATTTT.

In this sample, this clonotype turned up a few times. This chain uses TRBV28 with TRBJ1-5; D unresolved. The ends were cut back, 7 bases at V and 4 bases at J, with 14 bases in the middle. CDR1 MDHEN and CDR2 SYDVKM come from the germline V gene. This CDR3 comprises 14 residues. CDR3 DNA: TGTGCCAGCAAGAAGTATTTCGGGAATCAGCCCCAGCATTTT. Translated, it gives CASKKYFGNQPQHF.

This clonotype was seen just once. The chain has TRBV28 and TRBJ1-4, with D tentatively TRBD1 (5 bases). In germline, CDR1 is MDHEN, CDR2 SYDVKM. CDR3 length: 14 amino acids. The germline V and J ends were trimmed by 8 bases and 0 bases, with 10 bases remaining between them. CDR3 in amino acids: CASLGGTTNEKLFF. The CDR3 region has the DNA TGTGCCAGCCTCGGGGGGACAACTAATGAAAAACTGTTTTTT.

The chain employs TRBV12-3 or TRBV12-4 and TRBJ1-5; D might be TRBD1 (6 bases). This CDR3 is built from 18 residues. V lost 2 bases and J lost 0, with 17 bases in between. CDR3 region: CASSLSRTVRYSNQPQHF. CDR3 sequence (DNA): TGTGCCAGCAGTTTATCCCGGACAGTAAGATATAGCAATCAGCCCCAGCATTTT.